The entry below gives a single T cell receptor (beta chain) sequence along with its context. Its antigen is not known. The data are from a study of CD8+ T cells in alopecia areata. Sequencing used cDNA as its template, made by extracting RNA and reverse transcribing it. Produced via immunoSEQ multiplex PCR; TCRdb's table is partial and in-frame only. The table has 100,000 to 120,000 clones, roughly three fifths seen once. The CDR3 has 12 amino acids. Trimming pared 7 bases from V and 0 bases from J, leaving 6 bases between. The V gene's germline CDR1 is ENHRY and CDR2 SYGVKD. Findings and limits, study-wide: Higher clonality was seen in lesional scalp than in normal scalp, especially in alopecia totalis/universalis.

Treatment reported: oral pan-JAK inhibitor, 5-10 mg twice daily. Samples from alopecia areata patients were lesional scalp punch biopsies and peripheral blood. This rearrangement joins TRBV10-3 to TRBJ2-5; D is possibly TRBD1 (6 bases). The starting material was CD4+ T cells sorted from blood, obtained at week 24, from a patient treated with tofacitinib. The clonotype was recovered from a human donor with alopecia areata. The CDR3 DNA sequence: TGTGCCATCAAGGGGGACCAAGAGACCCAGTACTTC. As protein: CAIKGDQETQYF.